A selection of T cell receptor beta chains follows, all from one sample in a study of neurological immune-mediated disorders. TCRdb itself ran the 5' RACE reads through MiXCR, one entry per CDR3 protein. The repertoire includes 75,000 to 90,000 distinct CDR3 sequences, about 9.3% of them detected once, and 1.8% sits in the top ten. Sequenced: PBMCs. Receptors originate from a man aged 35-49 years in good health. CDR3s include the opening cysteine and the closing phenylalanine or tryptophan. Each record gives: D gene, V gene, CDR3 protein. A D gene is named only where the DNA matches it firmly.

>.|TRBV5-1
CASSLVLGHYTDTQYF
>.|TRBV7-9
CASSSSTGGEETQYF
>.|TRBV5-6
CASSLGSLPNEQYF
>TRBD2|TRBV12-3/TRBV12-4
CASGSGLAGATDTQYF
>.|TRBV5-1
CASSLAGVATYEQYF
>.|TRBV30
CAWSAMGRLNTEAFF
>TRBD1|TRBV6-1
CASSGRDSRRSSYTF
>.|TRBV11-2
CASSFTGSEQFF
>.|TRBV20-1
CSARVGAAAYNEQFF
>TRBD1|TRBV28
CASRLTGGETQYF
>.|TRBV29-1
CSVVMLRNRADTQYF
>.|TRBV5-1
CASSPSGASSGGYTF
>.|TRBV6-5
CASSFFLGTEAFF
>TRBD1|TRBV27
CASSPPGQVGGEQYF
>TRBD1|TRBV12-3/TRBV12-4
CASSLAGTANSPLHF
>.|TRBV9
CASSVAMGGYEQYF
>TRBD2|TRBV20-1
CSAPGLAGGINTGELFF
>TRBD1|TRBV12-3/TRBV12-4
CASSLNPGQRAYEQYF